The 26 T cell receptor beta chains given below trace back to one sample, sequenced in a study of PD-1 blockade in mismatch repair-deficient tumors. Measured with immunoSEQ multiplex PCR; TCRdb has only the in-frame clones, and not every one. The sample consists of tens of thousands of clones, 80% to 90% of them appearing once. The specimen was peripheral blood, collected 44 weeks after starting pembrolizumab. The receptors were sampled from an adult with mismatch repair-deficient cancer.

The chain employs TRBV9 and TRBJ2-3; D uncertain. V lost 0 bases, J lost 4 bases, and 0 bases lay in between. CDR1 and CDR2 from the germline V gene are SGDLS and YYNGEE. There are 11 residues in the CDR3. CDR3 in amino acids: CASSVADTQYF. The CDR3 DNA reads as TGTGCCAGCAGCGTAGCAGATACGCAGTATTTT. Supplemented by reference TRBV9 and TRBJ2-3, the full variable domain reads DSGVTQTPKHLITATGQRVTLRCSPRSGDLSVYWYQQSLDQGLQFLIQYYNGEERAKGNILERFSAQQFPDLHSELNLSSLELGDSALYFCASSVADTQYFGPGTRLTVL.

The V gene is TRBV7-2, the J gene TRBJ2-1, with 9 bases matching TRBD2. This CDR3 spans 15 amino acids. V lost 0 bases and J lost 7; bases outside the gene matches: 4. Germline CDR1 SGHTA, CDR2 FQGNSA. CDR3 sequence reads: CASSLAVAGVNEQFF. In DNA, the CDR3 is TGTGCCAGCAGCTTAGCAGTAGCGGGAGTAAATGAGCAGTTCTTC. Looking up the rest from reference TRBV7-2 and TRBJ2-1 gives the full variable domain: GAGVSQSPSNKVTEKGKDVELRCDPISGHTALYWYRQSLGQGLEFLIYFQGNSAPDKSGLPSDRFSAERTGGSVSTLTIQRTQQEDSAVYLCASSLAVAGVNEQFFGPGTRLTVL.

This chain connects TRBV5-5 to TRBJ2-7; possibly TRBD1 for D (5 bases). Germline V lookup: CDR1 SGHKS, CDR2 YYEKEE (reference sequence). The V end lost 1 base, the J end lost 2 bases, and 10 bases lay between the germline ends. The CDR3 consists of 14 residues. Written as DNA, the CDR3 is TGTGCCAGCAGCTTGCAGGGTCTGCCCTACGAGCAGTACTTC. Its translation: CASSLQGLPYEQYF. Full variable domain (remainder filled in from reference TRBV5-5 and TRBJ2-7): DAGVTQSPTHLIKTRGQQVTLRCSPISGHKSVSWYQQVLGQGPQFIFQYYEKEERGRGNFPDRFSARQFPNYSSELNVNALLLGDSALYLCASSLQGLPYEQYFGPGTRLTVT.

This clone turned up a few times. This chain connects TRBV18 to TRBJ2-1; 10 nucleotides agree with TRBD2. Germline V lookup: CDR1 KGHSH, CDR2 LQKENI. V lost 4 bases and J lost 9; bases outside the gene matches: 6. The CDR3 consists of 14 residues. In DNA form, the CDR3 reads TGTGCCAGCTCACAGACTAGCGGGCTAGGTGAGCAGTTCTTC. Its protein product is CASSQTSGLGEQFF.

The V gene is TRBV5-8, the J gene TRBJ2-7; no reliable D call. Germline V gives CDR1 SGHTS, CDR2 YDEGEE. The CDR3 spans 12 residues. With 5 bases removed from V and 3 bases from J, the gap between germline ends came to 9 bases. CDR3 sequence (DNA): TGTGCCAGCAGGGCCAACCACTACGAGCAGTACTTC. It specifies CASRANHYEQYF.

V gene TRBV10-3 combines with J gene TRBJ2-3; 8 bases fit TRBD1. V lost 3 bases and J lost 0; bases outside the gene matches: 8. From germline, CDR1 is ENHRY and CDR2 SYGVKD. This CDR3 is built from 17 residues. The CDR3 here is CAISDDRTGSSTDTQYF. CDR3 DNA sequence: TGTGCCATCAGTGATGATCGGACAGGGTCCAGCACAGATACGCAGTATTTT.

V gene TRBV13 combines with J gene TRBJ2-5; 10 bases are a match to TRBD2. J lost 3 bases, V lost 3 bases, and 1 base had no gene match. The length of the CDR3 is 14 residues. Looked up from germline, CDR1 is PRHDT and CDR2 is FYEKMQ (reference sequence). The CDR3 DNA follows: TGTGCCAGCAGCTTCGGACTAGCGGAAGAGACCCAGTACTTC. Its translation is CASSFGLAEETQYF. Looking up the rest from reference TRBV13 and TRBJ2-5 gives the full variable domain: AAGVIQSPRHLIKEKRETATLKCYPIPRHDTVYWYQQGPGQDPQFLISFYEKMQSDKGSIPDRFSAQQFSDYHSELNMSSLELGDSALYFCASSFGLAEETQYFGPGTRLLVL.

This clone is a singleton in its sample. The gene calls are TRBV5-6 and TRBJ1-2; the D gene is possibly TRBD1 (5 bases). Trimming removed 5 bases at V and 6 bases at J, with 14 bases between. The germline gives CDR1 SGHDT, CDR2 YYEEEE. The length of the CDR3 is 13 residues. Here the CDR3 DNA reads TGTGCCAGCAGACTGGGGGGTCTGAATGGCTACACCTTC. It codes for CASRLGGLNGYTF.

The V call is TRBV4-3, the J call TRBJ2-2; 9 nucleotides match TRBD2. This CDR3 is built from 15 residues. Germline CDR1 LGHNA, CDR2 YSLEER. Germline trimming cut 5 bases from V and 5 bases from J; bases unmatched to any gene: 6. In nucleotides, the CDR3 is TGCGCCAGCAGCTTAGCGGGAGTTAAAACCGGGGAGCTGTTTTTT. Translated, it gives CASSLAGVKTGELFF.

The J gene is TRBJ2-1, the V gene TRBV6-1, with 10 nucleotides matching TRBD1. Germline assignment: CDR1 MNHNS and CDR2 SASEGT. Trimming cost V 6 bases and J 6 bases; bases outside gene matches: 8. The CDR3 is made up of 15 amino acids. The CDR3 reads CASSPIRDRGNEQFF. The DNA for the CDR3 is TGTGCCAGCAGCCCTATTCGGGACAGGGGCAATGAGCAGTTCTTC.

CDR3 DNA: TGTGCCAGCGCCTGGGCAGGGGATAACTATGGCTACACCTTC. It translates to CASAWAGDNYGYTF. The chain combines TRBV5-4 with TRBJ1-2; tentative D call: TRBD1 (6 bases). With 7 bases removed from V and 1 base from J, the gap between germline ends came to 14 bases. Germline loops: CDR1 SGHNT, CDR2 YYREEE (reference sequence). The CDR3 contains 14 residues.

The chain recombines TRBV7-2 with TRBJ2-7; D is unclear. The germline V gene encodes CDR1 SGHTA and CDR2 FQGNSA. The ends were cut back, 4 bases at V and 6 bases at J, with 19 bases in the middle. The CDR3 is 15 residues long. This chain's CDR3 is CASSSEWSVRGEQYF. The CDR3 nucleotides read TGTGCCAGCAGCTCAGAATGGTCGGTCCGCGGCGAGCAGTACTTC.

This clone has just one count. This chain links TRBV12-5 with TRBJ2-2; D may match TRBD1 or TRBD2 (5 bases each). V was clipped by 3 bases and J by 10 bases, with 18 bases between them. The CDR3 contains 15 residues. Per germline, CDR1 LGHNT and CDR2 FRNRAP. CDR3 DNA: TGTGCTAGTGGTTTTGCCGGGACCACTTCGGAGGAGCTGTTTTTT. Protein product: CASGFAGTTSEELFF.

The chain combines TRBV6-5 with TRBJ2-1; TRBD2 agrees at 8 bases. Germline CDR1 MNHEY, CDR2 SVGAGI. CDR3 length: 15 amino acids. The J segment lost 7 bases and the V segment lost 5 bases, leaving 10 bases of the junction unmatched. CDR3 bases: TGTGCCAGCAGTCGCAAAAGCGGGAGCTTGAATGAGCAGTTCTTC. As protein: CASSRKSGSLNEQFF.

The rearrangement joins TRBV28 to TRBJ1-2; perhaps TRBD1 as D (6 bases). This CDR3 is 15 amino acids long. CDR1 is MDHEN and CDR2 is SYDVKM in the germline V gene. Trimming removed 3 bases from V and 3 bases from J, with 14 bases in between. The CDR3 bases are TGTGCCAGCAGTTTCGGAGGGGGGAGCCACTATGGCTACACCTTC. This translates into CASSFGGGSHYGYTF.

J is TRBJ2-1 and V is TRBV7-9, with TRBD1 matching over 7 bases. Germline assignment: CDR1 SEHNR and CDR2 FQNEAQ (reference sequence). V was clipped by 1 base and J by 5 bases; unmatched bases: 8. The CDR3 extends over 16 amino acids. The CDR3 reads CASSLGATGVHNEQFF. The CDR3 nucleotides are TGTGCCAGCAGCTTAGGGGCAACAGGGGTACACAATGAGCAGTTCTTC.

This rearrangement joins TRBV5-6 to TRBJ2-5; no clear D. V was pared by 4 bases and J by 2 bases, with 12 bases between. The CDR3 runs to 14 residues. The germline V gene has CDR1 SGHDT and CDR2 YYEEEE. In nucleotides, the CDR3 is TGTGCCAGCAGCCTTTCCCAGGAACAAGAGACCCAGTACTTC. This encodes CASSLSQEQETQYF.

This clone was observed a few times. The rearrangement joins TRBV29-1 to TRBJ1-1, with a tentative D call TRBD1 (5 bases). The CDR3 length is 12 residues. The V end lost 2 bases, the J end lost 1 base, and 5 bases lay between the germline ends. The germline V gene has CDR1 SQVTM and CDR2 ANQGSEA. The CDR3 region has the DNA TGCAGCGTTGAACAGGGGAACACTGAAGCTTTCTTT. It translates to CSVEQGNTEAFF.

The rearrangement joins TRBV11-2 to TRBJ2-1; 7 nucleotides agree with TRBD2. The CDR3 spans 17 residues. Germline CDR1 and CDR2: SGHAT and FQNNGV. The V segment lost 3 bases and the J segment 3 bases; nucleotides outside the gene matches: 11. The CDR3 DNA reads TGTGCCAGCAGCTTCGGGGCTAGCGGCTATTACTACAATGAGCAGTTCTTC. It specifies CASSFGASGYYYNEQFF.

The V call is TRBV4-3, the J call TRBJ2-1; 7 bases map to TRBD2. V shed 7 bases, J shed 10 bases, and the junction held 16 bases outside the gene matches. Looked up from germline, CDR1 is LGHNA and CDR2 is YSLEER. The CDR3 is 15 amino acids. This CDR3 is CASNSGGGSAAEQFF. The CDR3 DNA sequence: TGCGCCAGCAACTCGGGAGGAGGGAGCGCGGCCGAGCAGTTCTTC.

This sequence joins TRBV7-2 and TRBJ2-7; 9 bases match TRBD2. Germline V gives CDR1 SGHTA, CDR2 FQGNSA. This CDR3 spans 15 amino acids. The V gene end was trimmed by 3 bases and the J gene end by 0 bases; junction bases not matched to a gene: 3. In DNA, the CDR3 is TGTGCCAGCAGCTTGACTAGCGGAAACTCCTACGAGCAGTACTTC. It is translated as CASSLTSGNSYEQYF.

The DNA for the CDR3 is TGTGCCAGCAGCCAGACTGGGAGAGGGGAGCTGTTTTTT. It yields the protein CASSQTGRGELFF. The chain employs TRBV14 and TRBJ2-2; D perhaps matches TRBD2 (5 bases). The germline CDR1 and CDR2 sequences are SGHDN and FVKESK. Trimming removed 3 bases at V and 8 bases at J, with 10 bases between. CDR3 length equals 13 residues.

This clone was picked up a small number of times. The rearrangement joins TRBV19 to TRBJ2-1; a possible D gene is TRBD2 (5 bases). CDR1 is LNHDA, CDR2 SQIVND, per germline (reference sequence). This CDR3 spans 14 amino acids. Between the trimmed V and J ends, which lost 1 base and 7 bases, there was a span of 11 bases. The CDR3 DNA follows: TGTGCCAGTAGTATAGTAAGCGGTTGGAATGAGCAGTTCTTC. This gives the protein CASSIVSGWNEQFF.

The CDR3 loop is CASSREGEMNTEAFF. The DNA for the CDR3 is TGTGCCAGCAGCAGAGAGGGAGAAATGAACACTGAAGCTTTCTTT. The V gene is TRBV6-6, the J gene TRBJ1-1, with no clear D. The CDR3 spans 15 residues. The germline V gene has CDR1 MNHNY and CDR2 SVGAGI (reference sequence). V shed 6 bases and J shed 0 bases, with 14 bases lying between them.

The V gene is TRBV15, the J gene TRBJ2-5; a possible D gene is TRBD2 (6 bases). The CDR3 consists of 16 residues. Germline CDR1 is LNHNV and CDR2 is YYDKDF (reference sequence). The germline V and J ends were trimmed by 3 bases and 2 bases, with 16 bases remaining between them. Here the CDR3 DNA reads TGTGCCACCAGCAGGATCTCGGGACTCGGACAAGAGACCCAGTACTTC. Protein sequence: CATSRISGLGQETQYF.

This sequence joins TRBV6-6 and TRBJ2-1, with 13 bases lining up with TRBD2. V shed 2 bases and J 13 bases; nucleotides not matched to a gene: 11. This CDR3 has 16 residues. Germline V gene sequence: CDR1 MNHNY, CDR2 SVGAGI (reference sequence). This CDR3 is CASSYATGTSGKTQFF. The DNA of the CDR3 is TGTGCCAGCAGTTACGCAACCGGGACTAGCGGGAAAACACAGTTCTTC.